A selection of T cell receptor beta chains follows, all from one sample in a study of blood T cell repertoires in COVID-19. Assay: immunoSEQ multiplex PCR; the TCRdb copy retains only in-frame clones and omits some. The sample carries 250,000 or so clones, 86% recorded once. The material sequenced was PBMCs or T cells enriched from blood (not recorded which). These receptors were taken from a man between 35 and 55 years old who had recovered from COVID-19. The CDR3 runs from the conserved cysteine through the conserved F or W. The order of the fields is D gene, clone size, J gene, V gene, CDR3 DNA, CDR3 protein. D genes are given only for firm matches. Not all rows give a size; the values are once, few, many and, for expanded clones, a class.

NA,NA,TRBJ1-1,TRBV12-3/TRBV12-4,TGTGCCAGCAGCCCACAGGGATACACTGAAGCTTTCTTT,CASSPQGYTEAFF
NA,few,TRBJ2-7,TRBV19,TGTGCCAGTAGCCAGACAACAAAGGACGAGCAGTACTTC,CASSQTTKDEQYF
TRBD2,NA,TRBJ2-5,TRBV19,TGTGCCAGTAGTCCCGGACTAGCTGGGGAGACCCAGTACTTC,CASSPGLAGETQYF
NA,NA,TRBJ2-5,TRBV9,TGTGCCAGCAGCGTTGGGACAATCCAAGAGACCCAGTACTTC,CASSVGTIQETQYF
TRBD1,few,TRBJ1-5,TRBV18,TGTGCCAGCTCCATTGACAGGGGGCTAGGGCAGCCCCAGCATTTT,CASSIDRGLGQPQHF
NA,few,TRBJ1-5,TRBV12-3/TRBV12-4,TGTGCCAGCAGCCCCTCCCAGGGTGAGCCCCAGCATTTT,CASSPSQGEPQHF
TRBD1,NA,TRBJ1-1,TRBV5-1,TGCGCCAGCAGCTCGATGACAGGGCCGAACACTGAAGCTTTCTTT,CASSSMTGPNTEAFF
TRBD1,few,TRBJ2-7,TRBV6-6,TGTGCCAGCAGTTACTCGAGGACAGGGCTCTACGAGCAGTACTTC,CASSYSRTGLYEQYF
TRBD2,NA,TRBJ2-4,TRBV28,TGTGCCAGCAGTTCCCGGGGGGGCAAAAACATTCAGTACTTC,CASSSRGGKNIQYF
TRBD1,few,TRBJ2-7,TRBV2,TGTGCCAGCAGTGGACAGGGTGGGGGCTACGAGCAGTACTTC,CASSGQGGGYEQYF
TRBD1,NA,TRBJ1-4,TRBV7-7,TGTGCCAGCAGCCGGGGGACAGCTTATAATGAAAAACTGTTTTTT,CASSRGTAYNEKLFF
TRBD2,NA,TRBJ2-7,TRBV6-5,TGTGCCAGCAGTTACTCGGCTAGCGGGGGGGCCTACGAGCAGTACTTC,CASSYSASGGAYEQYF
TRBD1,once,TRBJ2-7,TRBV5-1,TGCGCCAGCAGCTTTGACAGGGGACCCTACGAGCAGTACTTC,CASSFDRGPYEQYF
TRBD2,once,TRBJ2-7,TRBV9,TGTGCCAGCAGCGTAGCGGGAGGGCGAGACGAGCAGTACTTC,CASSVAGGRDEQYF
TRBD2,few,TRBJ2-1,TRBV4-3,TGCGCCAGCAGCCAAGATCTACCGGGGGGTTTTCAGGTTGTCGATGAGCAGTTCTTC,CASSQDLPGGFQVVDEQFF
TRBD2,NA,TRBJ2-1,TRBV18,TGTGCCAGCTCACCACTTAGACAAGGACTAGCGGGAGGAAATGAGCAGTTCTTC,CASSPLRQGLAGGNEQFF